The 23 T cell receptor beta chains listed next were all sequenced from one sample in a study of memory CD4+ T cells and cytomegalovirus serostatus. Here immunoSEQ multiplex PCR was the method, and the copy in TCRdb shows in-frame clones only, minus some. This table holds roughly 60,000 clones, over 60% found once. The sort gate was single viable CD3+CD4+CD8-CD45RO+ cells for memory CD4+ T cells. What was sequenced was memory CD4+ T cells from blood. The receptors here all came from an adult in good health and CMV-seronegative.

The V gene is TRBV4-1, the J gene TRBJ1-2; no clear D. The germline gives CDR1 MGHRA, CDR2 YSYEKL. V lost 0 bases and J 8 bases, leaving 13 bases between the germline ends. The CDR3 sequence is 14 residues long. This CDR3 reads CASSQDSLVGGYTF. The CDR3 nucleotides are TGCGCCAGCAGCCAAGATTCCCTGGTTGGGGGCTACACCTTC.

The table lists this clone with a count of one. The chain uses TRBV5-6 and TRBJ1-2; possible D gene TRBD1, 5 bases. Germline CDR1 and CDR2: SGHDT and YYEEEE. The CDR3 spans 15 residues. V was shortened by 1 base and J by 5 bases, with 15 bases between the two germline ends. The CDR3 region is CASSLRTGWPYGYTF. DNA of the CDR3: TGTGCCAGCAGCTTGCGAACAGGTTGGCCTTATGGCTACACCTTC.

The rearrangement uses TRBV5-1 and TRBJ1-4; 7 bases are a match to TRBD1. V was clipped by 4 bases and J by 3 bases; unmatched bases: 15. The CDR3 has 18 residues. CDR1 is SGHRS, CDR2 YFSETQ, per germline. For the CDR3, the DNA is TGCGCCAGCAGCCCCGCGGGCAGGGGGTCCTTTGCTAATGAAAAACTGTTTTTT. The encoded protein is CASSPAGRGSFANEKLFF.

The CDR3 bases are TGTGCCAGCAGTCGGGGCAGATCTAACTATGGCTACACCTTC. It yields the protein CASSRGRSNYGYTF. The V gene is TRBV27, the J gene TRBJ1-2; D is perhaps TRBD1 (5 bases). Trimming removed 5 bases at V and 0 bases at J, with 10 bases between. This CDR3 has 14 amino acids. Germline CDR1 MNHEY, CDR2 SMNVEV (reference sequence).

The V gene is TRBV7-8, the J gene TRBJ2-1; D is uncertain. Trimming removed 2 bases from V and 0 bases from J, with 8 bases in between. This CDR3 comprises 15 residues. The germline CDR1 and CDR2 sequences are SGHVS and FQNEAQ. The CDR3 sequence is CASSLSQSSYNEQFF. As DNA, the CDR3 is TGTGCCAGCAGCTTATCCCAGTCCTCCTACAATGAGCAGTTCTTC.

V is TRBV6-1 and J is TRBJ2-5; 7 nucleotides agree with TRBD1. After removal of 1 base from V and 7 bases from J, the junction contained 6 bases not matched to a gene. The length of the CDR3 is 14 residues. The germline V gene has CDR1 MNHNS and CDR2 SASEGT. CDR3 amino acids: CASSEEGGAGTQYF. The CDR3 DNA follows: TGTGCCAGCAGTGAAGAAGGGGGCGCGGGGACCCAGTACTTC.

This chain links TRBV7-9 with TRBJ1-5; D may be TRBD1 (5 bases). Trimming removed 1 base at V and 6 bases at J, with 13 bases between. CDR1 and CDR2 (germline): SEHNR, FQNEAQ (reference sequence). The CDR3 extends over 15 amino acids. The CDR3 DNA reads as TGTGCCAGCAGCTTAGAGGGCAGGGTGGGTCAGCCCCAGCATTTT. Residues: CASSLEGRVGQPQHF.

V and J are TRBV6-1 and TRBJ1-2, with 9 nucleotides matching TRBD1. CDR1 MNHNS and CDR2 SASEGT come from the germline V gene. This CDR3 contains 14 residues. Germline trimming cut 5 bases from V and 3 bases from J; bases unmatched to any gene: 4. CDR3 nucleotide sequence: TGTGCCAGCAGTTCGGGACAGGGCTACTATGGCTACACCTTC. Protein product: CASSSGQGYYGYTF.

The chain links TRBV5-1 to TRBJ1-4; tentatively, D is TRBD1 (5 bases). Germline V gene sequence: CDR1 SGHRS, CDR2 YFSETQ. V gave up 5 bases and J gave up 8 bases, with 10 bases separating them. The CDR3 covers 12 residues. The CDR3 region is CASRVDSEKLFF. Here the CDR3 DNA reads TGCGCCAGCAGGGTCGACAGCGAAAAACTGTTTTTT.

The chain links TRBV30 to TRBJ1-1; D not resolved. Germline-derived CDR1 and CDR2 are GTSNPN and SVGIG (reference sequence). The CDR3 has 13 residues. Trimming cost V 0 bases and J 0 bases, with 5 bases left between them. The CDR3 sequence is CAWSVWVNTEAFF. As DNA, the CDR3 is TGTGCCTGGAGTGTATGGGTGAACACTGAAGCTTTCTTT.

Here the CDR3 reads CASSLSGRTLNEKLFF. The CDR3 nucleotides read TGCGCCAGCAGCTTGTCGGGACGGACACTTAATGAAAAACTGTTTTTT. This sequence joins TRBV5-1 and TRBJ1-4; tentative D call: TRBD1 (5 bases). V lost 1 base, J lost 4 bases, and 14 bases lay in between. CDR3 length: 16 residues. Germline V gene sequence: CDR1 SGHRS, CDR2 YFSETQ.

This chain uses TRBV10-3 with TRBJ2-7, with TRBD2 as a possible D gene (6 bases). CDR1 and CDR2 from the germline V gene are ENHRY and SYGVKD. V lost 4 bases, J lost 2 bases, and 24 bases lay in between. The CDR3 totals 18 residues. CDR3: CAISGGRDTGTQTYEQYF. DNA for the CDR3: TGTGCCATCAGTGGGGGCCGAGATACCGGGACTCAAACCTACGAGCAGTACTTC.

V gene TRBV27 combines with J gene TRBJ1-2; the D gene is possibly TRBD1 (6 bases). Trimming cost V 5 bases and J 2 bases, with 15 bases left between them. This CDR3 comprises 15 residues. Germline-derived CDR1 and CDR2 are MNHEY and SMNVEV (reference sequence). This CDR3 reads CASSRHRESNYGYTF. Written as DNA, the CDR3 is TGTGCCAGCAGTCGACACAGGGAGTCCAACTATGGCTACACCTTC.

This clone was counted between two and nine times. The chain carries TRBV5-1 and TRBJ1-2, with D unresolved. Trimming cost V 3 bases and J 3 bases, with 12 bases left between them. Germline V gene lookup returns CDR1 SGHRS and CDR2 YFSETQ. This CDR3 region has 14 residues. The DNA for the CDR3 is TGCGCCAGCAGCTCCCAAGGATCGGACTATGGCTACACCTTC. Translation: CASSSQGSDYGYTF.

This clone showed up just a few times. This sequence joins TRBV28 and TRBJ2-7; D is unresolved. Between the trimmed V and J ends, which lost 7 bases and 7 bases, there was a span of 14 bases. Germline V lookup: CDR1 MDHEN, CDR2 SYDVKM. This CDR3 has 12 amino acids. The CDR3 loop is CASKASLGEQYF. CDR3 DNA: TGTGCCAGCAAGGCTTCCCTGGGGGAGCAGTACTTC.

The V gene is TRBV7-9, the J gene TRBJ2-7, with D perhaps matching TRBD1 (6 bases). V was shortened by 5 bases and J by 3 bases, with 11 bases between the two germline ends. This CDR3 spans 13 amino acids. In germline, CDR1 is SEHNR, CDR2 FQNEAQ (reference sequence). The CDR3 is CASSLDRNYEQYF. CDR3 DNA sequence: TGTGCCAGCAGCCTAGACAGGAACTACGAGCAGTACTTC.

The J gene is TRBJ1-6, the V gene TRBV19; 9 bases line up with TRBD1. V trimming: 6 bases; J trimming: 10 bases; junction bases outside the gene matches: 10. This CDR3 has 15 amino acids. From germline, CDR1 is LNHDA and CDR2 SQIVND (reference sequence). The CDR3 nucleotides read TGTGCCAGTAGCCTGGACAGGGGTTTAGACTCACCCCTCCACTTT. Protein product: CASSLDRGLDSPLHF.

The V gene is TRBV7-8, the J gene TRBJ1-3; D remains ambiguous. The CDR3 runs to 17 residues. Germline-derived CDR1 and CDR2 are SGHVS and FQNEAQ. V was clipped by 5 bases and J by 0 bases, with 17 bases between them. The CDR3, as DNA: TGTGCCAGCAGCCCTATAGGCTATCTTAGCTCTGGAAACACCATATATTTT. This codes for CASSPIGYLSSGNTIYF.

The J gene is TRBJ1-1, the V gene TRBV5-1, with D uncertain. The CDR3 has 14 amino acids. V dropped 1 base and J dropped 0 bases, with 7 bases sitting between them. Germline V gene lookup returns CDR1 SGHRS and CDR2 YFSETQ. The CDR3 spells CASSLWDMNTEAFF. The CDR3 DNA sequence: TGCGCCAGCAGCTTGTGGGATATGAACACTGAAGCTTTCTTT.

The chain uses TRBV7-8 and TRBJ1-5; D is ambiguous. CDR3 length equals 16 residues. With 1 base removed from V and 7 bases from J, the gap between germline ends came to 17 bases. CDR1 is SGHVS, CDR2 FQNEAQ, per germline. CDR3 residues: CASSLGRLGVIQPQHF. CDR3 in DNA: TGTGCCAGCAGCTTAGGCCGGCTGGGCGTAATCCAGCCCCAGCATTTT.

The V and J genes are TRBV7-9 and TRBJ1-1; 7 bases are shared with TRBD1. Germline V gene data show CDR1 as SEHNR and CDR2 as FQNEAQ (reference sequence). There are 15 residues in the CDR3. The V and J ends lost 6 bases and 1 base, in that order; junction bases with no gene match: 8. CDR3 sequence: CASRRTGQTNTEAFF. The CDR3 DNA follows: TGTGCCAGCAGACGAACGGGACAGACGAACACTGAAGCTTTCTTT.

The chain couples TRBV27 to TRBJ2-5; D is perhaps TRBD1 (5 bases). In germline, CDR1 is MNHEY, CDR2 SMNVEV (reference sequence). This CDR3 comprises 13 residues. V shed 3 bases and J shed 2 bases, with 7 bases lying between them. The CDR3 region is CASSLRTQETQYF. The CDR3 bases are TGTGCCAGCAGTTTGAGGACACAAGAGACCCAGTACTTC.

This chain joins TRBV28 and TRBJ2-3, with a weak D call TRBD2 (5 bases). Trimming left V 2 bases short and J 1 base short, with 10 bases between. CDR3 length: 15 amino acids. Germline CDR1 is MDHEN and CDR2 is SYDVKM. The CDR3 nucleotides are TGTGCCAGCAGTTTAGGACTCCGGGGCACAGATACGCAGTATTTT. Translated: CASSLGLRGTDTQYF.